This passage covers 4 T cell receptor beta chains from one sample sequenced in a study of T cell changes during pregnancy in multiple sclerosis. Sequencing was performed with immunoSEQ multiplex PCR; in TCRdb, only in-frame clones are kept and a portion is missing. The data show about 47,000 clones, with nearly 95% seen just once and around 2.1% held by the top ten. Sequencing was performed on peripheral blood, taken in the third trimester of pregnancy. The receptor set was obtained from a female donor with multiple sclerosis, enrolled in a pregnancy study.

The chain uses TRBV27 and TRBJ2-2; 7 bases align to TRBD1. This CDR3 has 16 residues. J lost 5 bases, V lost 3 bases, and 9 bases had no gene match. Looked up from germline, CDR1 is MNHEY and CDR2 is SMNVEV (reference sequence). The CDR3 region is CASSLGLRGRTGELFF. Here the CDR3 DNA reads TGTGCCAGCAGTTTGGGCCTGAGGGGGCGAACCGGGGAGCTGTTTTTT.

V gene TRBV2 combines with J gene TRBJ2-7; 7 bases fit TRBD2. This CDR3 comprises 14 residues. V lost 8 bases to trimming and J lost 3 bases; unmatched junction nucleotides: 10. Germline values: CDR1 SNHLY, CDR2 FYNNEI. CDR3: CASGGSGPIYEQYF. CDR3 nucleotide sequence: TGTGCCAGCGGGGGTAGCGGGCCGATCTACGAGCAGTACTTC.

V is TRBV5-4 and J is TRBJ2-5; 14 bases map to TRBD2. The CDR3 runs 15 residues. Germline V gene sequence: CDR1 SGHNT, CDR2 YYREEE (reference sequence). J was trimmed by 3 bases and V by 3 bases; bases with no gene match: 1. CDR3: CASSWGLAGEETQYF. CDR3 sequence (DNA): TGTGCCAGCAGCTGGGGACTAGCGGGAGAAGAGACCCAGTACTTC.

This clone was seen only once. The chain couples TRBV9 to TRBJ2-1; 9 nucleotides align to TRBD2. Germline lookup yields CDR1 SGDLS and CDR2 YYNGEE. This CDR3 has 17 residues. J was trimmed by 2 bases and V by 3 bases; bases with no gene match: 9. The CDR3 loop is CASSGSGRMTTYNEQFF. The CDR3, as DNA: TGTGCCAGCAGCGGCAGCGGGAGGATGACGACCTACAATGAGCAGTTCTTC.